These 17 T cell receptor beta chains share one sample of origin, sequenced in a study of shared clonotypes between healthy human individuals. Clones were read by immunoSEQ multiplex PCR, and TCRdb kept only the in-frame ones, dropping some. The table shows more than 1 million clones, with around 82% occurring only once. The sequenced sample was memory CD4+ T cells from PBMCs. Regarding subset: CD45RA-negative fraction. Receptor source: a man aged 18-30 years in good health. Some clones in this sample may be carry-over from other donors' samples.

V and J are TRBV18 and TRBJ2-5; 11 nucleotides match TRBD1. This CDR3 comprises 15 residues. The V and J ends lost 5 bases and 4 bases, in that order; junction bases with no gene match: 6. The germline V gene has CDR1 KGHSH and CDR2 LQKENI. CDR3 loop: CASSAGTGGTETQYF. CDR3 bases: TGTGCCAGCTCAGCCGGGACAGGGGGTACAGAGACCCAGTACTTC.

This chain connects TRBV27 to TRBJ2-7; 8 bases fit TRBD1. There are 14 residues in the CDR3. Germline loops: CDR1 MNHEY, CDR2 SMNVEV (reference sequence). The ends lost 5 bases at V and 4 bases at J; junction bases unmatched: 7. The CDR3 reads CASSLGTGIYEQYF. The DNA for the CDR3 is TGTGCCAGCAGTCTGGGGACAGGAATTTACGAGCAGTACTTC.

The chain recombines TRBV28 with TRBJ2-7; tentatively, D is TRBD2 (6 bases). Germline V lookup: CDR1 MDHEN, CDR2 SYDVKM. There are 12 residues in the CDR3. Trimming pared 3 bases from V and 10 bases from J, leaving 13 bases between. The chain's CDR3 is CASSLGKEGQYF. The DNA for the CDR3 is TGTGCCAGCAGTTTGGGGAAGGAGGGCCAGTACTTC.

The CDR3 loop reads CASSLIQGNYGYTF. CDR3 in DNA: TGTGCCAGCAGTTTAATTCAGGGTAACTATGGCTACACCTTC. The chain carries TRBV28 and TRBJ1-2; tentatively, D is TRBD1 (5 bases). The germline V gene has CDR1 MDHEN and CDR2 SYDVKM. This CDR3 spans 14 amino acids. Trimming shortened V by 2 bases and J by 1 base, and 8 bases separated the two germline ends.

This clone appeared once. The V and J genes are TRBV7-9 and TRBJ2-7; D possibly corresponds to TRBD2 (5 bases). The CDR3 spans 13 residues. CDR1 SEHNR and CDR2 FQNEAQ come from the germline V gene (reference sequence). Trimming removed 6 bases from V and 6 bases from J, with 15 bases in between. This CDR3 reads CASSYIQLGEQYF. The CDR3, as DNA: TGTGCCAGCAGTTATATCCAACTAGGCGAGCAGTACTTC.

The gene calls are TRBV4-1 and TRBJ2-1, with TRBD2 matching over 11 bases. From germline, CDR1 is MGHRA and CDR2 YSYEKL. The J segment lost 6 bases and the V segment lost 2 bases, leaving 9 bases of the junction unmatched. CDR3 length: 17 amino acids. The CDR3 protein is CASSQPIIGLAGNEQFF. CDR3 DNA sequence: TGCGCCAGCAGCCAACCTATTATCGGACTAGCGGGCAATGAGCAGTTCTTC.

The chain joins TRBV6-1 to TRBJ2-5, with 16 nucleotides matching TRBD2. With V trimmed by 0 bases and J by 7 bases, 8 bases remained unmatched. The CDR3 extends over 18 amino acids. The germline CDR1 and CDR2 sequences are MNHNS and SASEGT. CDR3 bases: TGTGCCAGCAGTGAAGCCCTGGGACTAGCGGGAGGGGCGGTGACCCAGTACTTC. Protein product: CASSEALGLAGGAVTQYF.

The J gene is TRBJ2-5, the V gene TRBV7-2; 7 bases map to TRBD2. CDR1 is SGHTA and CDR2 is FQGNSA in the germline V gene. This CDR3 contains 14 residues. With V trimmed by 4 bases and J by 2 bases, 4 bases remained unmatched. This chain's CDR3 is CASSSVAGQETQYF. The CDR3 DNA follows: TGTGCCAGCAGCTCGGTAGCGGGTCAAGAGACCCAGTACTTC.

The chain couples TRBV5-1 to TRBJ1-2; no clear D gene. CDR1 SGHRS and CDR2 YFSETQ come from the germline V gene. V was shortened by 5 bases and J by 7 bases, with 12 bases between the two germline ends. The CDR3 is 12 amino acids. The CDR3 sequence: CASSLSESGYTF. CDR3 coding DNA: TGCGCCAGCAGTCTCTCGGAGTCTGGCTACACCTTC.

The chain is built from TRBV28 and TRBJ1-5; TRBD1 might be the D (6 bases). Looked up from germline, CDR1 is MDHEN and CDR2 is SYDVKM. The germline V and J ends were trimmed by 8 bases and 6 bases, with 20 bases remaining between them. CDR3 length: 15 amino acids. The CDR3 is CASAPEGGGTQPQHF. The CDR3 DNA reads as TGTGCCAGCGCCCCAGAGGGGGGCGGGACTCAGCCCCAGCATTTT.

Turning to this clone: The sample holds other DNA sequences that translate to the same CDR3. The chain employs TRBV5-1 and TRBJ2-1; TRBD2 matches at 11 bases. This CDR3 has 16 residues. The J segment lost 4 bases and the V segment lost 3 bases, leaving 6 bases of the junction unmatched. Germline V CDR1 and CDR2: SGHRS, YFSETQ. CDR3 DNA sequence: TGCGCCAGCAGCTCCGCCGGGACTAGCGGTTACAATGAGCAGTTCTTC. As protein: CASSSAGTSGYNEQFF. Combining the CDR3 with reference TRBV5-1 and TRBJ2-1 gives the whole variable domain KAGVTQTPRYLIKTRGQQVTLSCSPISGHRSVSWYQQTPGQGLQFLFEYFSETQRNKGNFPGRFSGRQFSNSRSEMNVSTLELGDSALYLCASSSAGTSGYNEQFFGPGTRLTVL.

The chain links TRBV2 to TRBJ2-3; no reliable D call. Germline CDR1 SNHLY, CDR2 FYNNEI. The CDR3 extends over 13 amino acids. The germline V and J ends were trimmed by 4 bases and 7 bases, with 12 bases remaining between them. CDR3 sequence: CASSAAPRNTQYF. CDR3 in DNA: TGTGCCAGCAGTGCGGCCCCACGAAATACGCAGTATTTT.

The chain is built from TRBV14 and TRBJ2-2, with 9 bases identical to TRBD2. The germline gives CDR1 SGHDN, CDR2 FVKESK. CDR3 length: 17 amino acids. J was trimmed by 6 bases and V by 3 bases; bases with no gene match: 11. The CDR3 loop is CASSQYPSGMGSGELFF. CDR3 sequence (DNA): TGTGCCAGCAGCCAGTATCCTAGCGGGATGGGGTCCGGGGAGCTGTTTTTT.

The chain joins TRBV9 to TRBJ2-7; 11 bases align to TRBD2. Germline CDR1 SGDLS, CDR2 YYNGEE. With 4 bases clipped from V and 0 bases from J, the junction kept 0 bases outside the gene matches. There are 14 residues in the CDR3. The CDR3 protein is CASSTSGSSYEQYF. In DNA form, the CDR3 reads TGTGCCAGCAGCACTAGCGGGAGCTCCTACGAGCAGTACTTC.

This clone was seen many times. The chain combines TRBV6-1 with TRBJ1-2; TRBD1 might be the D (6 bases). The CDR3 contains 13 residues. CDR1 and CDR2 from the germline V gene are MNHNS and SASEGT. The V end lost 4 bases, the J end lost 8 bases, and 14 bases lay between the germline ends. The CDR3 sequence: CASSATPGDGYTF. The CDR3 DNA reads TGTGCCAGCAGTGCCACCCCAGGGGACGGCTACACCTTC.

The V gene is TRBV11-1, the J gene TRBJ2-1, with D possibly called TRBD1 or TRBD2 (6 bases each). The CDR3 runs to 16 residues. V was trimmed by 5 bases and J by 2 bases, leaving 16 bases between them. Germline CDR1 SGHAT, CDR2 FQDESV (reference sequence). The chain's CDR3 is CASSKVGGSTYNEQFF. CDR3 nucleotides: TGTGCCAGCAGCAAAGTGGGGGGCTCAACCTACAATGAGCAGTTCTTC.

In this sample, this clone turned up once. The rearrangement uses TRBV28 and TRBJ1-2, with 10 bases lining up with TRBD1. V was clipped by 5 bases and J by 5 bases; unmatched bases: 8. Germline CDR1 is MDHEN and CDR2 is SYDVKM. This CDR3 is built from 15 residues. The CDR3 region is CASSPRQGAFYGYTF. CDR3 DNA: TGTGCCAGCAGTCCCCGACAGGGGGCGTTTTATGGCTACACCTTC.